The 3 T cell receptor beta chains presented below share a single source sample, sequenced in a study of T cells in Graves' hyperthyroidism and ophthalmopathy (dated 2019 in TCRdb). The library was made by multiplex PCR. Instrument used: Illumina HiSeq 2000. The TCR beta CDR3 regions were amplified from RNA transcripts. A first-round RT-PCR of the TCR CDR3 used the HTBI primer set with the Qiagen OneStep RT-PCR kit. Using fastp at Q25 and MiXCR, TCRdb reprocessed the public reads and kept productive beta chains. Entries that share a CDR3 protein sequence are merged under the most common genes and DNA. Recorded for this sample are 490,000 or so distinct CDR3 sequences; around a fifth of them occurred a single time. The top ten clones comprise approximately 49% of the sample. Sequencing was carried out using blood. The receptors were gathered from a woman aged 70-85 years with Graves' ophthalmopathy.

This clonotype showed up just a few times. This chain uses TRBV27 with TRBJ1-2, with a tentative D call TRBD1 (6 bases). Germline lookup yields CDR1 MNHEY and CDR2 SMNVEV (reference sequence). The CDR3 sequence is 14 residues long. V gave up 5 bases and J gave up 0 bases, with 10 bases separating them. CDR3 nucleotide sequence: TGTGCCAGCAGTCGGGACACGACTAACTATGGCTACACCTTC. This codes for CASSRDTTNYGYTF.

This clonotype was counted only a few times. This chain links TRBV7-2 with TRBJ2-4; 10 nucleotides line up with TRBD1. Germline V lookup: CDR1 SGHTA, CDR2 FQGNSA. The V and J ends lost 5 bases and 9 bases, in that order; junction bases with no gene match: 7. The CDR3 consists of 14 residues. CDR3 protein: CASSQTGTGAIQYF. DNA for the CDR3: TGTGCCAGCAGCCAGACCGGGACAGGGGCCATTCAGTACTTC. Full variable domain (missing parts from reference TRBV7-2 and TRBJ2-4): GAGVSQSPSNKVTEKGKDVELRCDPISGHTALYWYRQSLGQGLEFLIYFQGNSAPDKSGLPSDRFSAERTGGSVSTLTIQRTQQEDSAVYLCASSQTGTGAIQYFGAGTRLSVL.

The chain employs TRBV6-1 and TRBJ2-3; D may correspond to TRBD1 or TRBD2 (5 bases each). Looked up from germline, CDR1 is MNHNS and CDR2 is SASEGT. This CDR3 is built from 13 residues. Trimming stripped 7 bases from V and 4 bases from J, with 12 bases between. This chain's CDR3 is CASTRGTADTQYF. CDR3 DNA sequence: TGTGCCAGCACTAGAGGGACGGCAGATACGCAGTATTTT.